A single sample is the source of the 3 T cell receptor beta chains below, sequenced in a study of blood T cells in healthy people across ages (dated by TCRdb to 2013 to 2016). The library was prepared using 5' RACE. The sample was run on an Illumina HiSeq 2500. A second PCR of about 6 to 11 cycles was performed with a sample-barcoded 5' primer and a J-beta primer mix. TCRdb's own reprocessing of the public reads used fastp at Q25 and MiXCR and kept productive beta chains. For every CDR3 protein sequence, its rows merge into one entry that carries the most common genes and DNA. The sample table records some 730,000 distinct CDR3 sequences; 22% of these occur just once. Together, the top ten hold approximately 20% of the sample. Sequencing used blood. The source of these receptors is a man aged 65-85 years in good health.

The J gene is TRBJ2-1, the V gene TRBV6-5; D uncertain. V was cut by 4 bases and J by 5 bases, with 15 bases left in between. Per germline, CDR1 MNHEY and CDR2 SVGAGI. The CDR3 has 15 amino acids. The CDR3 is CASSLYESSDNEQFF. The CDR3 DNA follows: TGTGCCAGCAGTTTATATGAGAGTTCGGACAATGAGCAGTTCTTC.

The CDR3 region is CASSLDLGVAKNIQYF. The CDR3 DNA sequence: TGTGCCAGCAGCTTAGATCTGGGCGTAGCCAAAAACATTCAGTACTTC. The chain joins TRBV13 to TRBJ2-4, with D hard to call. CDR1 PRHDT and CDR2 FYEKMQ come from the germline V gene (reference sequence). Trimming cost V 1 base and J 0 bases, with 10 bases left between them. This CDR3 contains 16 residues.

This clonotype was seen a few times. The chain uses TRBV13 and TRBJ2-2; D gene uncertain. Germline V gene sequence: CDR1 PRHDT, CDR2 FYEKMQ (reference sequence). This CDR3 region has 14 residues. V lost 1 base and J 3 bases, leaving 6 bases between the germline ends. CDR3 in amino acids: CASSLDIDTGELFF. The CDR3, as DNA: TGTGCCAGCAGCTTAGACATTGACACCGGGGAGCTGTTTTTT.